Shown below are 31 T cell receptor beta chains from a single sample sequenced in a study of human versus mouse CDR3 diversity and MHC coevolution. Sequencing was performed with immunoSEQ multiplex PCR; in TCRdb, only in-frame clones are kept and a portion is missing. Among around 74,000 clones, 80% to 95% were seen once, and the ten largest hold 0.15%. The sequenced sample was naive CD4+ T cells from blood. Subset given: CD45RO-negative CD62L-positive naive CD4 T cells. The receptors stem from a person between 30 and 69 years old in good health.

This rearrangement joins TRBV5-1 to TRBJ2-7; 7 nucleotides match TRBD2. Trimming cost V 4 bases and J 6 bases; bases outside gene matches: 13. Germline CDR1 SGHRS, CDR2 YFSETQ. The CDR3 consists of 15 residues. The CDR3 nucleotides are TGCGCCAGCAGCCGGGACCCGGGAGGATTGGGCGAGCAGTACTTC. Translating gives CASSRDPGGLGEQYF.

The chain recombines TRBV2 with TRBJ1-6; D remains unclear. V lost 0 bases and J lost 6, with 3 bases in between. The CDR3 loop spans 13 amino acids. In germline, CDR1 is SNHLY, CDR2 FYNNEI. In DNA form, the CDR3 reads TGTGCCAGCAGTGAAGCTCTTAATTCACCCCTCCACTTT. Translation: CASSEALNSPLHF. Using reference TRBV2 and TRBJ1-6 for the parts outside the CDR3, the full variable domain is EPEVTQTPSHQVTQMGQEVILRCVPISNHLYFYWYRQILGQKVEFLVSFYNNEISEKSEIFDDQFSVERPDGSNFTLKIRSTKLEDSAMYFCASSEALNSPLHFGNGTRLTVT.

The V call is TRBV5-1, the J call TRBJ1-1; TRBD1 aligns across 7 bases. The germline V gene has CDR1 SGHRS and CDR2 YFSETQ. This CDR3 has 15 residues. V was pared by 0 bases and J by 5 bases, with 7 bases of the junction left unmatched. In nucleotides, the CDR3 is TGCGCCAGCAGCTTGGGTGACAGGGCCCTGACTGAAGCTTTCTTT. As protein: CASSLGDRALTEAFF.

The chain couples TRBV9 to TRBJ2-3; D possibly corresponds to TRBD2 (6 bases). Trimming cost V 1 base and J 1 base, with 10 bases left between them. CDR3 length equals 15 residues. Germline V lookup: CDR1 SGDLS, CDR2 YYNGEE. The CDR3 here is CASSVSGYGTDTQYF. For the CDR3, the DNA is TGTGCCAGCAGCGTAAGCGGGTACGGCACAGATACGCAGTATTTT.

CDR3 in amino acids: CASSPAPGGGRNTEAFF. CDR3 bases: TGCGCCAGCAGCCCCGCCCCAGGGGGCGGTAGGAACACTGAAGCTTTCTTT. The V call is TRBV5-1, the J call TRBJ1-1; 8 nucleotides agree with TRBD1. V shed 4 bases, J shed 1 base, and the junction held 12 bases outside the gene matches. The V gene's germline CDR1 is SGHRS and CDR2 YFSETQ. The CDR3 runs to 17 residues.

The chain uses TRBV15 and TRBJ2-7; tentative D call: TRBD2 (6 bases). The CDR3 runs to 15 residues. V lost 0 bases and J lost 5, with 14 bases in between. Germline CDR1 is LNHNV and CDR2 is YYDKDF (reference sequence). CDR3 DNA: TGTGCCACCAGCAGAGAACCGACGGGGGTCCACGAGCAGTACTTC. It is translated as CATSREPTGVHEQYF.

J is TRBJ2-2 and V is TRBV9; D is possibly TRBD2 (5 bases). Per germline, CDR1 SGDLS and CDR2 YYNGEE. Trimming removed 3 bases at V and 6 bases at J, with 12 bases between. The CDR3 covers 14 residues. DNA for the CDR3: TGTGCCAGCAGCGCCAGCAGCGGAGCCGGGGAGCTGTTTTTT. Translated: CASSASSGAGELFF.

The chain combines TRBV28 with TRBJ1-5, with D possibly matching TRBD1 (5 bases). CDR3 length: 19 amino acids. V was clipped by 2 bases and J by 0 bases, with 20 bases between them. Germline V gene sequence: CDR1 MDHEN, CDR2 SYDVKM. The CDR3 sequence is CASSLRGLSNWYSNQPQHF. The CDR3 bases are TGTGCCAGCAGTTTAAGGGGACTCTCGAACTGGTATAGCAATCAGCCCCAGCATTTT.

V and J are TRBV19 and TRBJ1-4; no definite D call. CDR1 and CDR2 (germline): LNHDA, SQIVND (reference sequence). The CDR3 runs to 16 residues. Trimming left V 0 bases short and J 7 bases short, with 15 bases between. CDR3: CASSIDVGVSVEKLFF. The CDR3 DNA reads TGTGCCAGTAGTATAGACGTAGGAGTCTCAGTTGAAAAACTGTTTTTT.

The CDR3 region has the DNA TGTGCCAGCAGCTTAGGGACAGGGGCCGCTGAAGCTTTCTTT. Protein: CASSLGTGAAEAFF. The rearrangement uses TRBV7-3 and TRBJ1-1, with 10 bases identical to TRBD1. V lost 2 bases, J lost 6 bases, and 3 bases stayed unmatched. CDR3 length: 14 amino acids. CDR1 is SGHTA and CDR2 is FQGTGA in the germline V gene. The full variable domain, in which reference TRBV7-3 and TRBJ1-1 provide the parts outside the CDR3, is GAGVSQTPSNKVTEKGKYVELRCDPISGHTALYWYRQSLGQGPEFLIYFQGTGAADDSGLPNDRFFAVRPEGSVSTLKIQRTERGDSAVYLCASSLGTGAAEAFFGQGTRLTVV.

This chain joins TRBV10-3 and TRBJ1-2; tentative D call: TRBD1 (5 bases). This CDR3 is built from 14 residues. Trimming took 11 bases from V and 1 from J, leaving 17 bases between them. Germline V CDR1 and CDR2: ENHRY, SYGVKD. The CDR3 loop is CASRSGTINYGYTF. The CDR3, as DNA: TGTGCCTCCCGGAGCGGGACTATTAACTATGGCTACACCTTC.

The chain joins TRBV30 to TRBJ1-6, with D hard to call. Germline V gene lookup returns CDR1 GTSNPN and CDR2 SVGIG (reference sequence). CDR3 length equals 14 residues. Deletions cut 0 bases from V and 7 bases from J, with 10 bases between. The CDR3 bases are TGTGCCTGGAGTGTATCAGTCTCGAATTCACCCCTCCACTTT. Amino acids: CAWSVSVSNSPLHF. Looking up the rest from reference TRBV30 and TRBJ1-6 gives the full variable domain: SQTIHQWPATLVQPVGSPLSLECTVEGTSNPNLYWYRQAAGRGLQLLFYSVGIGQISSEVPQNLSASRPQDRQFILSSKKLLLSDSGFYLCAWSVSVSNSPLHFGNGTRLTVT.

The rearrangement joins TRBV10-3 to TRBJ1-3, with 9 positions matching TRBD1. The germline CDR1 and CDR2 sequences are ENHRY and SYGVKD. This CDR3 region has 14 residues. The J segment lost 4 bases and the V segment lost 11 bases, leaving 9 bases of the junction unmatched. CDR3 loop: CAASQGAEGNTIYF. As DNA, the CDR3 is TGTGCCGCCTCACAGGGGGCGGAAGGAAACACCATATATTTT.

The gene calls are TRBV27 and TRBJ1-1; TRBD1 aligns across 7 bases. This CDR3 has 16 amino acids. Germline CDR1 is MNHEY and CDR2 is SMNVEV (reference sequence). V lost 5 bases to trimming and J lost 5 bases; unmatched junction nucleotides: 14. The CDR3 spells CASSPRQGGVGTEAFF. In nucleotides, the CDR3 is TGTGCCAGCAGTCCGAGACAGGGTGGGGTTGGTACTGAAGCTTTCTTT.

This chain uses TRBV18 with TRBJ2-1, with D uncertain. Germline V lookup: CDR1 KGHSH, CDR2 LQKENI. Trimming took off 3 bases at V and 1 base at J, with 13 bases between the two ends. The CDR3 contains 16 residues. Here the CDR3 DNA reads TGTGCCAGCTCACCCATAGTCCGGGTGTCCTACAATGAGCAGTTCTTC. Its protein product is CASSPIVRVSYNEQFF.

J is TRBJ2-1 and V is TRBV27; 10 bases are a match to TRBD1. Trimming took 5 bases from V and 2 from J; bases not matched to a gene: 6. This CDR3 is built from 16 residues. From germline, CDR1 is MNHEY and CDR2 SMNVEV (reference sequence). CDR3 sequence reads: CASSLGTGAAYNEQFF. CDR3 DNA sequence: TGTGCCAGCAGTCTCGGGACAGGGGCGGCCTACAATGAGCAGTTCTTC.

This clone was seen once. V gene TRBV5-1 combines with J gene TRBJ2-3; D not resolved. V was trimmed by 0 bases and J by 5 bases, leaving 10 bases between them. The V gene's germline CDR1 is SGHRS and CDR2 YFSETQ. The CDR3 contains 14 residues. CDR3 in DNA: TGCGCCAGCAGCTTGGCCGGAGTAGTAGATACGCAGTATTTT. This codes for CASSLAGVVDTQYF.

The V gene is TRBV4-1, the J gene TRBJ2-1, with D perhaps TRBD2 (5 bases). The CDR3 runs 16 residues. Trimming took off 3 bases at V and 2 bases at J, with 14 bases between the two ends. Per the germline V gene, CDR1 is MGHRA and CDR2 is YSYEKL. CDR3 amino acids: CASSQMDSYPYNEQFF. The CDR3 bases are TGCGCCAGCAGCCAGATGGACTCGTACCCCTACAATGAGCAGTTCTTC.

The chain combines TRBV14 with TRBJ2-1, with 8 bases aligning to TRBD1. The germline gives CDR1 SGHDN, CDR2 FVKESK. The trim removed 3 bases at V and 10 bases at J, leaving 11 bases unmatched. The CDR3 loop spans 15 amino acids. DNA of the CDR3: TGTGCCAGCAGCCACCGGACAGGGTTTTGGGGAGAGCAGTTCTTC. Translating gives CASSHRTGFWGEQFF.

This clone was counted a single time. The V call is TRBV19, the J call TRBJ1-6; 8 bases map to TRBD1. CDR3 length equals 15 residues. Per germline, CDR1 LNHDA and CDR2 SQIVND (reference sequence). Unmatched junction bases numbered 10, after V lost 5 bases and J lost 10 bases. CDR3 DNA sequence: TGTGCCAGTAGTCGACAGGGGAGGGATGGATCACCCCTCCACTTT. Amino acid sequence: CASSRQGRDGSPLHF.

The chain is built from TRBV2 and TRBJ2-2; D perhaps matches TRBD1 (6 bases). Trimming removed 4 bases from V and 4 bases from J, with 10 bases in between. CDR3 size: 14 residues. Germline values: CDR1 SNHLY, CDR2 FYNNEI. CDR3 coding DNA: TGTGCCAGCAGTGTCTCAGGGGCCACCGGGGAGCTGTTTTTT. Translated, it gives CASSVSGATGELFF.

CDR3 in DNA: TGTGCCAGCAGTTTACCGGGGGTTGGCGGCTACACCTTC. Its protein is CASSLPGVGGYTF. The chain combines TRBV27 with TRBJ1-2; weak D call: TRBD1 (5 bases). The CDR3 sequence is 13 residues long. Trimming took off 2 bases at V and 8 bases at J, with 12 bases between the two ends. Germline lookup yields CDR1 MNHEY and CDR2 SMNVEV (reference sequence).

This rearrangement joins TRBV5-1 to TRBJ2-6; TRBD2 matches at 10 bases. Losses at the gene ends were 6 bases for V and 4 bases for J; bases not matched to a gene: 7. Germline assignment: CDR1 SGHRS and CDR2 YFSETQ. CDR3 length: 16 residues. CDR3 in amino acids: CASKLAGVIGANVLTF. The CDR3 coding sequence is TGCGCCAGCAAGCTAGCGGGAGTAATCGGGGCCAACGTCCTGACTTTC. Based on the CDR3 plus reference TRBV5-1 and TRBJ2-6, the full variable domain is KAGVTQTPRYLIKTRGQQVTLSCSPISGHRSVSWYQQTPGQGLQFLFEYFSETQRNKGNFPGRFSGRQFSNSRSEMNVSTLELGDSALYLCASKLAGVIGANVLTFGAGSRLTVL.

V is TRBV6-1 and J is TRBJ1-4; D may be TRBD1 (6 bases). The CDR3 consists of 15 residues. CDR1 is MNHNS and CDR2 is SASEGT in the germline V gene. V was trimmed by 6 bases and J by 7 bases, leaving 18 bases between them. CDR3 sequence reads: CASSLTTGYPEKLFF. CDR3 in DNA: TGTGCCAGCAGCCTAACAACAGGGTATCCTGAAAAACTGTTTTTT.

J is TRBJ1-6 and V is TRBV18; D uncertain. From germline, CDR1 is KGHSH and CDR2 LQKENI. The CDR3 consists of 14 residues. The ends were cut back, 0 bases at V and 8 bases at J, with 8 bases in the middle. CDR3 sequence reads: CASSPPSVYSPLHF. In DNA form, the CDR3 reads TGTGCCAGCTCACCACCTTCAGTCTATTCACCCCTCCACTTT.

This rearrangement joins TRBV5-4 to TRBJ2-2; 10 bases align to TRBD2. This CDR3 is 16 amino acids long. The germline CDR1 and CDR2 sequences are SGHNT and YYREEE (reference sequence). V lost 5 bases and J lost 4; bases outside the gene matches: 8. CDR3 protein: CASSTRTSGSTGELFF. The CDR3 DNA sequence: TGTGCCAGCAGTACTCGGACTAGCGGAAGCACCGGGGAGCTGTTTTTT.

The chain couples TRBV7-9 to TRBJ2-2, with TRBD1 matching 7 bases. Trimming removed 5 bases from V and 4 bases from J; junction bases left unmatched: 7. The CDR3 has 15 residues. In germline, CDR1 is SEHNR, CDR2 FQNEAQ (reference sequence). CDR3 sequence (DNA): TGTGCCAGCAGCATGGACAGGACCTCCACCGGGGAGCTGTTTTTT. Amino acid sequence: CASSMDRTSTGELFF.

The CDR3 coding sequence is TGTGCCAGCAGTTCCCTAGCGGGGGGGAATGAGCAGTTCTTC. It translates to CASSSLAGGNEQFF. This sequence joins TRBV28 and TRBJ2-1, with TRBD2 identical over 12 bases. Unmatched junction bases numbered 2, after V lost 4 bases and J lost 7 bases. Germline V gene sequence: CDR1 MDHEN, CDR2 SYDVKM. The CDR3 is 14 residues long. The variable domain in full, with the rest retrieved from reference TRBV28 and TRBJ2-1, is DVKVTQSSRYLVKRTGEKVFLECVQDMDHENMFWYRQDPGLGLRLIYFSYDVKMKEKGDIPEGYSVSREKKERFSLILESASTNQTSMYLCASSSLAGGNEQFFGPGTRLTVL.

This rearrangement joins TRBV7-6 to TRBJ2-3; D remains ambiguous. V lost 0 bases and J 5 bases, leaving 6 bases between the germline ends. The CDR3 contains 13 residues. The germline V gene has CDR1 SGHVS and CDR2 FNYEAQ. CDR3 in amino acids: CASSLAALDTQYF. CDR3 bases: TGTGCCAGCAGCTTAGCAGCGTTAGATACGCAGTATTTT.

The genes are TRBV2 and TRBJ2-5; 11 nucleotides agree with TRBD2. The CDR3 spans 16 residues. Germline CDR1 SNHLY, CDR2 FYNNEI. V gave up 6 bases and J gave up 5 bases; unmatched junction bases: 11. The CDR3 DNA is TGTGCCAGCAGAGCTAGCGGGGGGTTGTTCGGGGAGACCCAGTACTTC. It yields the protein CASRASGGLFGETQYF.

Only a few counts were recorded for this clone. V usage is TRBV28 and J usage is TRBJ1-1; 8 bases fit TRBD1. CDR3 length equals 12 residues. With V trimmed by 5 bases and J by 12 bases, 8 bases remained unmatched. Germline CDR1 MDHEN, CDR2 SYDVKM. This CDR3 reads CASSMDRASTFF. The CDR3 DNA reads TGTGCCAGCAGTATGGACAGGGCGTCTACTTTCTTT.